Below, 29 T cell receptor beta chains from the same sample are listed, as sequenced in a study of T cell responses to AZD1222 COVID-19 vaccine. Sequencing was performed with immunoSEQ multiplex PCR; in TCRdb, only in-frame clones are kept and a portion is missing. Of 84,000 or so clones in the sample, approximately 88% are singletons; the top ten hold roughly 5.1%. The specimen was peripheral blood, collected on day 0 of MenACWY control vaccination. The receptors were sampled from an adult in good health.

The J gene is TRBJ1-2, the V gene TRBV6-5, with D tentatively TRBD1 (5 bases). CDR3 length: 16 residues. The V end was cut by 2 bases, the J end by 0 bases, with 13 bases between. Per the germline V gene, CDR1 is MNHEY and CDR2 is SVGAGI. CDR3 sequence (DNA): TGTGCCAGCAGTTACGTCGGGGGGGGGACTAACTATGGCTACACCTTC. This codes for CASSYVGGGTNYGYTF.

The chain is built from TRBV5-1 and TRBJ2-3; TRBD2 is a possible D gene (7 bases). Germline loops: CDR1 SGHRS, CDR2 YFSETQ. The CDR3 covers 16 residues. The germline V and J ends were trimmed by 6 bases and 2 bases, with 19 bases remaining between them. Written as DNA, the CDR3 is TGCGCCAGCACTAAACCGGGGGGCTTCGACACAGATACGCAGTATTTT. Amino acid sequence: CASTKPGGFDTDTQYF.

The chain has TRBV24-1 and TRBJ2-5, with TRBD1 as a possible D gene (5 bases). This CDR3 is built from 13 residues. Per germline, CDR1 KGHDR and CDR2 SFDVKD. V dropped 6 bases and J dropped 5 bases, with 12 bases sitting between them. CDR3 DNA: TGTGCCACCAGTCGCAGGGCATCCGAGACCCAGTACTTC. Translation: CATSRRASETQYF.

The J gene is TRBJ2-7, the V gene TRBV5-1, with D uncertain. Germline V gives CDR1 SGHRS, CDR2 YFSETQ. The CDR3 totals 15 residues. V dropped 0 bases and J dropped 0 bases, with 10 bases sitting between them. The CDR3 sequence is CASSLGALSSYEQYF. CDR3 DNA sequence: TGCGCCAGCAGCTTGGGGGCCCTGAGCTCCTACGAGCAGTACTTC. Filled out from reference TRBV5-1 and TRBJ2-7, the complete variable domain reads KAGVTQTPRYLIKTRGQQVTLSCSPISGHRSVSWYQQTPGQGLQFLFEYFSETQRNKGNFPGRFSGRQFSNSRSEMNVSTLELGDSALYLCASSLGALSSYEQYFGPGTRLTVT.

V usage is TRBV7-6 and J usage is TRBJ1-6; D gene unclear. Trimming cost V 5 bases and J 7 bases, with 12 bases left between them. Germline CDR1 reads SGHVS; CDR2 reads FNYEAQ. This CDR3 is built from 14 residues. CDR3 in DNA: TGTGCCAGCAGCACCAGCGGATCGAATTCACCCCTCCACTTT. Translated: CASSTSGSNSPLHF.

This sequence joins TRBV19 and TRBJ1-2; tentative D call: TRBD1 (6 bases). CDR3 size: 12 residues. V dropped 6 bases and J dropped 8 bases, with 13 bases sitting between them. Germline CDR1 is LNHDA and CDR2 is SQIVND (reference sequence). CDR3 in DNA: TGTGCCAGTAGCCTCAGGGGAGGCGGCTACACCTTC. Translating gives CASSLRGGGYTF.

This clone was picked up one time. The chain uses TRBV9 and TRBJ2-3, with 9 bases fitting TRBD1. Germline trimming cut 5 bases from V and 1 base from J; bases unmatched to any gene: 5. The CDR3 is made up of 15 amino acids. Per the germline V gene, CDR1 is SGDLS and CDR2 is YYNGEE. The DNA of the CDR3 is TGTGCCAGCAGTTTACAGGGGGCTGGCACAGATACGCAGTATTTT. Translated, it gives CASSLQGAGTDTQYF.

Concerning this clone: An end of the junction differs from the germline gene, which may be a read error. The CDR3 is CASSFGPTGAFF. CDR3 bases: TGTGCCAGCAGCTTTGGGCCTACTGGAGCTTTCTTT. The V call is TRBV7-2, the J call TRBJ1-1; no firm D call. Germline V gene sequence: CDR1 SGHTA, CDR2 FQGNSA. CDR3 length equals 12 residues.

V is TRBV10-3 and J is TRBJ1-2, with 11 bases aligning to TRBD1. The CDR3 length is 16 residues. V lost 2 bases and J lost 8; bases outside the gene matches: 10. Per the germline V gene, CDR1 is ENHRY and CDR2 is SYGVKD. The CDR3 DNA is TGTGCCATCAGTGAGGTGGGGACAGGGGGAAGGAACGGCTACACCTTC. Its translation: CAISEVGTGGRNGYTF.

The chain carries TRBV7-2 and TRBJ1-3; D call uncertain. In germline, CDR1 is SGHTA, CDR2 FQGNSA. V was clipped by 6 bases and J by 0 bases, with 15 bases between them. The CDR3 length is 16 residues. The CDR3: CASSSGRRSSGNTIYF. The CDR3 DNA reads TGTGCCAGCAGTTCGGGGAGGCGGAGCTCTGGAAACACCATATATTTT.

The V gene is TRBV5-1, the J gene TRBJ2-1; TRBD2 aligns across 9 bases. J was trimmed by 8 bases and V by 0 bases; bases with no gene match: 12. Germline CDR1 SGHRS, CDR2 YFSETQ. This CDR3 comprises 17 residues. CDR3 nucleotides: TGCGCCAGCAGCTTGGCCGGGCGAGCGGGGGGCCAGGATGAGCAGTTCTTC. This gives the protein CASSLAGRAGGQDEQFF.

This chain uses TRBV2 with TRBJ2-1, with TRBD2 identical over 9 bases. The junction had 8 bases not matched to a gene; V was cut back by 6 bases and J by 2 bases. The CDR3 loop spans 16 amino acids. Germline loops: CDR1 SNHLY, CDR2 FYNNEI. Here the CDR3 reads CASSVSGGQPYNEQFF. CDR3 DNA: TGTGCCAGCAGCGTTAGCGGGGGCCAACCCTACAATGAGCAGTTCTTC.

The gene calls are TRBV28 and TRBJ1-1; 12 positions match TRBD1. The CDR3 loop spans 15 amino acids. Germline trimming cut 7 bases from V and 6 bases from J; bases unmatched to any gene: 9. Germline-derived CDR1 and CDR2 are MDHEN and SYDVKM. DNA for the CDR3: TGTGCCAGCAAGGTGGGGACAGGGGGCGTCCCTGAAGCTTTCTTT. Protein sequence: CASKVGTGGVPEAFF.

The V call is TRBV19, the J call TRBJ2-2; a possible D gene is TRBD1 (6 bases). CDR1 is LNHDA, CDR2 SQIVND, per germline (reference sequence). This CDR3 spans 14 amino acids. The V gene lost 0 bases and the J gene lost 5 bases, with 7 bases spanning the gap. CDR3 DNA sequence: TGTGCCAGTAGTATAGAGGGGGCTACCGGGGAGCTGTTTTTT. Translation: CASSIEGATGELFF.

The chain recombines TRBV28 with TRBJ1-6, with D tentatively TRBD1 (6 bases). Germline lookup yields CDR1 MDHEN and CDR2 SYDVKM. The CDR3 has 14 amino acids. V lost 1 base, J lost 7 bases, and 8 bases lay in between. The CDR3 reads CASSLYRENSPLHF. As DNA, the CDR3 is TGTGCCAGCAGTTTATACAGGGAAAATTCACCCCTCCACTTT.

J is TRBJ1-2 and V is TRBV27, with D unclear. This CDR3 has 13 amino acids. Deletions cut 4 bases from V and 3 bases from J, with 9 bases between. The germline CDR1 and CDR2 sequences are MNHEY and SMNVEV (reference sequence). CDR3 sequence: CASSWQVYYGYTF. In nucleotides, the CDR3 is TGTGCCAGCAGTTGGCAGGTCTACTATGGCTACACCTTC.

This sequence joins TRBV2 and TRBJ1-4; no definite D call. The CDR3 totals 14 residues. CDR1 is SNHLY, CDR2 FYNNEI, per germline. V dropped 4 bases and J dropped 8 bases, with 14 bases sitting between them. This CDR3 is CASSVERVGEKLFF. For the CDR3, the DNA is TGTGCCAGCAGTGTCGAGAGGGTGGGGGAAAAACTGTTTTTT. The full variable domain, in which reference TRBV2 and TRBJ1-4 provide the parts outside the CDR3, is EPEVTQTPSHQVTQMGQEVILRCVPISNHLYFYWYRQILGQKVEFLVSFYNNEISEKSEIFDDQFSVERPDGSNFTLKIRSTKLEDSAMYFCASSVERVGEKLFFGSGTQLSVL.

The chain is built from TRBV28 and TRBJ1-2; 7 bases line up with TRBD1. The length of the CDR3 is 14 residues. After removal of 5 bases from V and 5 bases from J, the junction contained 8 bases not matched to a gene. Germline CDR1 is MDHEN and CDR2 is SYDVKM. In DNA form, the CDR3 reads TGTGCCAGCAGTGTGACAGGGTTTTTATATGGCTACACCTTC. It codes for CASSVTGFLYGYTF.

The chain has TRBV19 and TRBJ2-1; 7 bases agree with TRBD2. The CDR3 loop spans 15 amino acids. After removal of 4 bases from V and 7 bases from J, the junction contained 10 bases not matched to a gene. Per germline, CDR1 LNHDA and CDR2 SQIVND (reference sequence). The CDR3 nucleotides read TGTGCCAGTAGTACACGAGGACTAGGTGAGAATGAGCAGTTCTTC. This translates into CASSTRGLGENEQFF. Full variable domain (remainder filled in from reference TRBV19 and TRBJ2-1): DGGITQSPKYLFRKEGQNVTLSCEQNLNHDAMYWYRQDPGQGLRLIYYSQIVNDFQKGDIAEGYSVSREKKESFPLTVTSAQKNPTAFYLCASSTRGLGENEQFFGPGTRLTVL.

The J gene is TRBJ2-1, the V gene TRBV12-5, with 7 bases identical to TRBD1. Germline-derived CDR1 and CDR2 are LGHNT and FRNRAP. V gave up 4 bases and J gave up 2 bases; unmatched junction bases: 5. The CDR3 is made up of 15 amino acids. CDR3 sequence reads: CASGSQGQTYNEQFF. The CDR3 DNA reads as TGTGCTAGTGGTTCACAGGGGCAAACCTACAATGAGCAGTTCTTC.

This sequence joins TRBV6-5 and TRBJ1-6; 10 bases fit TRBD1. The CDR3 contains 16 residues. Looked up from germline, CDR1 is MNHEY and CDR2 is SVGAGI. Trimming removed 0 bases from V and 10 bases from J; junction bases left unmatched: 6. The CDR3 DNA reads TGTGCCAGCAGTTACTCGACCGGACAGGGGGTATCACCCCTCCACTTT. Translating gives CASSYSTGQGVSPLHF.

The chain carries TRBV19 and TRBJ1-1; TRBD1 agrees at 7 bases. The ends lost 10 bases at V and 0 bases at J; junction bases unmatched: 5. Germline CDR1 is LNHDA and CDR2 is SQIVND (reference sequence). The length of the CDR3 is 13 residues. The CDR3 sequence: CATRTGLNTEAFF. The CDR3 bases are TGTGCCACTAGGACAGGCTTGAACACTGAAGCTTTCTTT.

The CDR3 spells CASVGRIYEQYF. Here the CDR3 DNA reads TGTGCCAGTGTAGGCAGAATCTACGAGCAGTACTTC. V gene TRBV2 combines with J gene TRBJ2-7; D unclear. CDR1 is SNHLY and CDR2 is FYNNEI in the germline V gene. The length of the CDR3 is 12 residues. Trimming pared 9 bases from V and 3 bases from J, leaving 12 bases between.

The CDR3 spells CASSFGDRGDYGYTF. CDR3 bases: TGCGCCAGCAGCTTTGGGGACAGGGGAGACTATGGCTACACCTTC. The rearrangement joins TRBV5-1 to TRBJ1-2, with 10 nucleotides matching TRBD1. The CDR3 runs 15 residues. Trimming cost V 2 bases and J 3 bases; bases outside gene matches: 4. Per germline, CDR1 SGHRS and CDR2 YFSETQ.

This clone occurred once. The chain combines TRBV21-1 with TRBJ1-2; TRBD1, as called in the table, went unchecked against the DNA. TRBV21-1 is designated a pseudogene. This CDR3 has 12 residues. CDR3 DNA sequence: TGTGCCAGCCCAGAGAAGGGGCTTGGCTACACCTTC. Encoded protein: CASPEKGLGYTF.

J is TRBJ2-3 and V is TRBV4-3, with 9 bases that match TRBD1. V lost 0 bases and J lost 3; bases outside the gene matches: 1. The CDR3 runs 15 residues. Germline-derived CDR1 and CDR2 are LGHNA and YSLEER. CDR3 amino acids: CASSQEGQGTDTQYF. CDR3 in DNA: TGCGCCAGCAGCCAAGAGGGACAGGGTACAGATACGCAGTATTTT.

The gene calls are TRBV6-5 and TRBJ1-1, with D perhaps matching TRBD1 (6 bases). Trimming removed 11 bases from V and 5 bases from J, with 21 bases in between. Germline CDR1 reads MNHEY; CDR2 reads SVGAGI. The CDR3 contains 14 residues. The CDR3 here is CAGTTGREVTEAFF. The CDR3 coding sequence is TGTGCCGGCACGACAGGTCGGGAGGTAACTGAAGCTTTCTTT.

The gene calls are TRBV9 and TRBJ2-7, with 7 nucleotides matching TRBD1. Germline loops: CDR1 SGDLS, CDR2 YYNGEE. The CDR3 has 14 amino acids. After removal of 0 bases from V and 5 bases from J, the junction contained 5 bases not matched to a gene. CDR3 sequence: CASSVEGGRDEQYF. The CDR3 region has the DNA TGTGCCAGCAGCGTAGAAGGGGGCAGGGACGAGCAGTACTTC.

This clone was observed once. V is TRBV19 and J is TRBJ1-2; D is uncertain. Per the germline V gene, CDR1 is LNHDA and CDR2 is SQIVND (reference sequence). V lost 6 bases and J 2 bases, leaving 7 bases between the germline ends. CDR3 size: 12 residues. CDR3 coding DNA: TGTGCCAGTAGGGGAGTAAACTATGGCTACACCTTC. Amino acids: CASRGVNYGYTF.